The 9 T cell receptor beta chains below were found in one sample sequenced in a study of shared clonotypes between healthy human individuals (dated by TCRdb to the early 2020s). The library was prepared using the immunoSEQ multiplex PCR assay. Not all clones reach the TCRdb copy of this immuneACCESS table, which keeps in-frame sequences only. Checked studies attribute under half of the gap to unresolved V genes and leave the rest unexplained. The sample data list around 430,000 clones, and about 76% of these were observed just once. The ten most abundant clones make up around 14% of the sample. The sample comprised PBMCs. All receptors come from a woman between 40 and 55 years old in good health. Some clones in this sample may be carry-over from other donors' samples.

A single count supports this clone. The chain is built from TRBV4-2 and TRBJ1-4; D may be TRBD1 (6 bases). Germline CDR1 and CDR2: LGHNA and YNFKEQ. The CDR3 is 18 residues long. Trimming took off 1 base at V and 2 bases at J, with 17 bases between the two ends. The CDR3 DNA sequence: TGTGCCAGCAGCCAAGTCGGAGTAGGGGGAGCTACTAATGAAAAACTGTTTTTT. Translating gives CASSQVGVGGATNEKLFF.

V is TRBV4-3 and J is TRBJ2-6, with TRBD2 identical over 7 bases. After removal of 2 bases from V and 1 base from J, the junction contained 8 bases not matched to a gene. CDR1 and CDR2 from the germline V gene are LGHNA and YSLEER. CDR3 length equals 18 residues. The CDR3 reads CASSQQRGRGSGANVLTF. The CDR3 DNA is TGCGCCAGCAGCCAACAGCGGGGAAGGGGATCTGGGGCCAACGTCCTGACTTTC.

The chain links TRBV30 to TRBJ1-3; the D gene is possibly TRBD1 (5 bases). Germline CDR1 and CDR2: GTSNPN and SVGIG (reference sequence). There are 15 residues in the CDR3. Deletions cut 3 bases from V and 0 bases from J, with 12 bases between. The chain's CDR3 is CAWSWWGSSGNTIYF. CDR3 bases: TGTGCCTGGAGCTGGTGGGGGAGCTCTGGAAACACCATATATTTT.

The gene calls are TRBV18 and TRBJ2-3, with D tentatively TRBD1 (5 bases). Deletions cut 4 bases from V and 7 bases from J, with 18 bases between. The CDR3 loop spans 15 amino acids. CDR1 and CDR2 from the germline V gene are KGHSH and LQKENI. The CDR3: CASSQTGQGLYTQYF. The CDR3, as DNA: TGTGCCAGCTCACAAACAGGCCAGGGCCTGTATACGCAGTATTTT. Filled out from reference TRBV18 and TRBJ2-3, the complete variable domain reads NAGVMQNPRHLVRRRGQEARLRCSPMKGHSHVYWYRQLPEEGLKFMVYLQKENIIDESGMPKERFSAEFPKEGPSILRIQQVVRGDSAAYFCASSQTGQGLYTQYFGPGTRLTVL.

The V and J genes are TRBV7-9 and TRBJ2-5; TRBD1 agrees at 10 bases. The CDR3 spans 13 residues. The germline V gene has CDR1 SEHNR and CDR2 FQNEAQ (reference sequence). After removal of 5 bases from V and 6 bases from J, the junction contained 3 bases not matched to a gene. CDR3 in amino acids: CASSRTGGKTQYF. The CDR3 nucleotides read TGTGCCAGCAGCCGGACAGGGGGAAAGACCCAGTACTTC. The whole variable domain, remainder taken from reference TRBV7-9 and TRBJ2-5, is DTGVSQNPRHKITKRGQNVTFRCDPISEHNRLYWYRQTLGQGPEFLTYFQNEAQLEKSRLLSDRFSAERPKGSFSTLEIQRTEQGDSAMYLCASSRTGGKTQYFGPGTRLLVL.

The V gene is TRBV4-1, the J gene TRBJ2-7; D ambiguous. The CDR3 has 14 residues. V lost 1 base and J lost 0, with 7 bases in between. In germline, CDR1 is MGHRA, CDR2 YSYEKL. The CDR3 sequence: CASSQVVSSYEQYF. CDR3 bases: TGCGCCAGCAGCCAAGTAGTCAGCTCCTACGAGCAGTACTTC.

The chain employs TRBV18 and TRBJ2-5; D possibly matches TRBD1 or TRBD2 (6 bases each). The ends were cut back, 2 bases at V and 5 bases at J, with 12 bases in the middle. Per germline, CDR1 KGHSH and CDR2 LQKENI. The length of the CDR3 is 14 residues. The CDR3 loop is CASSPTRGAETQYF. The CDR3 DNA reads TGTGCCAGCTCACCAACGAGGGGGGCGGAGACCCAGTACTTC.

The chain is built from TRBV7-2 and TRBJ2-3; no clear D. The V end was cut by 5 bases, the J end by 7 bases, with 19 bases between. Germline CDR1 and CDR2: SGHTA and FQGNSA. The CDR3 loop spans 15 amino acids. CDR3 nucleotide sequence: TGTGCCAGCAGCCCCCGTGGATTCAGTTGGAATACGCAGTATTTT. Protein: CASSPRGFSWNTQYF.

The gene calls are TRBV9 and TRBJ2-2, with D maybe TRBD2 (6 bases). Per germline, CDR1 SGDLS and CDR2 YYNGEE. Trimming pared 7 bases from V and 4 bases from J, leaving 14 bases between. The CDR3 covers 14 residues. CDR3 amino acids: CASARGLATGELFF. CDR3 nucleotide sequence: TGTGCCAGCGCCCGGGGACTTGCCACCGGGGAGCTGTTTTTT.